The clone carrying this TCR beta chain was found many times. Antigen specificity is unknown. The data were taken from a study of molecular identifiers for immune sequencing clone quantification. Study-wide context: In replicates, RNA from about 20,000 or 100,000 naive CD8 cells was split five ways, four sequenced.

This CDR3 comprises 14 residues. V gave up 5 bases and J gave up 9 bases, with 19 bases separating them. Germline loops: CDR1 SEHNR, CDR2 FQNEAQ (reference sequence). TCRdb reprocessed the PCR reads with MiXCR, giving one entry per CDR3 protein. The sample has around 470,000 distinct CDR3 sequences; about 26% are singletons. Overall study results and limits: Effector cells had over 99% of their molecules in clones above 20 RNA copies, while naive cells had under 1%.

Material for sequencing was naive CD8+ T cells from blood, with Jurkat cell RNA spiked in. The subset denotes: FACS-sorted CD8+CD4-CCR7+CD45RA+ naive T cells. The receptor comes from a human donor in good health. Some libraries in this study had Jurkat cell RNA spiked in. The chain recombines TRBV7-9 with TRBJ2-5; D is uncertain. The CDR3 sequence: CASSHGFPAAAQYF. DNA of the CDR3: TGTGCCAGCAGCCACGGGTTCCCTGCCGCGGCCCAGTACTTC. Filled out from reference TRBV7-9 and TRBJ2-5, the complete variable domain reads DTGVSQNPRHKITKRGQNVTFRCDPISEHNRLYWYRQTLGQGPEFLTYFQNEAQLEKSRLLSDRFSAERPKGSFSTLEIQRTEQGDSAMYLCASSHGFPAAAQYFGPGTRLLVL.